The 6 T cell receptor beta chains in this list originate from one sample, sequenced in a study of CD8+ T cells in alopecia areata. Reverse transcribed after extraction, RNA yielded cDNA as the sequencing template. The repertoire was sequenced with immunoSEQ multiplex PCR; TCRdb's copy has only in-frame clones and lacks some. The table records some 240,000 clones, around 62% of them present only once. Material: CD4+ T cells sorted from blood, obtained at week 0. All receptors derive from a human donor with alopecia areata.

The CDR3 nucleotides read TGTGCCAGTAGTGACAGGGAGTATGGCTACACCTTC. It encodes CASSDREYGYTF. The J gene is TRBJ1-2, the V gene TRBV27, with 7 bases lining up with TRBD1. Per germline, CDR1 MNHEY and CDR2 SMNVEV (reference sequence). The CDR3 extends over 12 amino acids. Unmatched junction bases numbered 6, after V lost 9 bases and J lost 5 bases.

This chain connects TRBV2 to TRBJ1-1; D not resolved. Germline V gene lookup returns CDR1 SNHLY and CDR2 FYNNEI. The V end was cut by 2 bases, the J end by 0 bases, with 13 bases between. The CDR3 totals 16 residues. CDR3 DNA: TGTGCCAGCAGTGAAATTTCGGGCTTCATGAACACTGAAGCTTTCTTT. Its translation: CASSEISGFMNTEAFF.

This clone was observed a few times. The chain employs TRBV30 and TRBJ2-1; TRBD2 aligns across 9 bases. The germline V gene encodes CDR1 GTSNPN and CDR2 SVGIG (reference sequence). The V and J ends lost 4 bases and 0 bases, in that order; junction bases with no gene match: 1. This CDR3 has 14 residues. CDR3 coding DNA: TGTGCCTGGATGCGGGGGGGCTCCTACAATGAGCAGTTCTTC. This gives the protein CAWMRGGSYNEQFF.

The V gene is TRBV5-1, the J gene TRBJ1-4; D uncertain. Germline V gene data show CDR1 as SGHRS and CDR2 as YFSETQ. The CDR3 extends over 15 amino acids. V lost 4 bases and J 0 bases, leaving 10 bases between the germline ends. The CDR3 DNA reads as TGCGCCAGCAGCGCCGGGTGGGCAACTAATGAAAAACTGTTTTTT. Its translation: CASSAGWATNEKLFF.

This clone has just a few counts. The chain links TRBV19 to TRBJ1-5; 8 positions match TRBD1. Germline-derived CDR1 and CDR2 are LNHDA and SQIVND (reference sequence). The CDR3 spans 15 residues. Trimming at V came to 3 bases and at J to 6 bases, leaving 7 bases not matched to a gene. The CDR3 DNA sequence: TGTGCCAGTAGTATTGGGGCAGGGGGCGGTCAGCCCCAGCATTTT. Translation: CASSIGAGGGQPQHF.

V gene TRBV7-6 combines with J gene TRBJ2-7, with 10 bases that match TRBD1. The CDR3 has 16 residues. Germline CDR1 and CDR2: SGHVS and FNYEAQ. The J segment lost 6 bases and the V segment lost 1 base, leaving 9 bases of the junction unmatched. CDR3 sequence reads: CASSLEVGDRGGEQYF. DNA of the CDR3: TGTGCCAGCAGCTTAGAAGTCGGGGACAGGGGAGGCGAGCAGTACTTC.